Following are 14 T cell receptor beta chains from one sample sequenced in a study of T cells in Graves' hyperthyroidism and ophthalmopathy. Regions amplified from RNA transcripts were the TCR beta CDR3 regions. An initial round of RT-PCR targeting the TCR CDR3 relied on the HTBI primer set. TCRdb re-called the multiplex PCR reads through MiXCR, storing one row per CDR3 protein. This table holds 500,000 or so distinct CDR3 sequences, about a sixth found once. The specimen sequenced was blood. The receptors come from a woman in her late teens or twenties with Graves' ophthalmopathy.

J is TRBJ2-1 and V is TRBV25-1, with 9 positions matching TRBD2. Germline V gene sequence: CDR1 MGHDK, CDR2 SYGVNS. The CDR3 is 15 residues long. V was pared by 4 bases and J by 3 bases, with 4 bases of the junction left unmatched. The CDR3 DNA reads as TGTGCCAGCAGTGCTGGACTAGCGAACTACAATGAGCAGTTCTTC. This encodes CASSAGLANYNEQFF.

This clonotype was observed a handful of times. Given a much more abundant clone one base away, this may be a read error. The chain couples TRBV6-5 to TRBJ1-1; D is possibly TRBD1 (5 bases). This CDR3 region has 13 residues. Germline assignment: CDR1 MNHEY and CDR2 SVGAGI. Deletions cut 7 bases from V and 1 base from J, with 10 bases between. For the CDR3, the DNA is TGTGCCAGCACCCAAGGACAGAACACTGAAGCTTTCTTT. It encodes CASTQGQNTEAFF.

This clonotype has just a few counts. The chain combines TRBV28 with TRBJ1-3; D gene ambiguous. Looked up from germline, CDR1 is MDHEN and CDR2 is SYDVKM. V lost 5 bases to trimming and J lost 0 bases, with 17 bases between them. The CDR3 has 17 residues. The CDR3 region is CASSQMMTEISGNTIYF. CDR3 bases: TGTGCCAGCAGTCAAATGATGACTGAAATCTCTGGAAACACCATATATTTT.

Many counts were recorded for this clonotype. The V call is TRBV11-2, the J call TRBJ2-3, with D perhaps TRBD1 or TRBD2 (5 bases each). Trimming took off 4 bases at V and 2 bases at J, with 22 bases between the two ends. Germline V gene lookup returns CDR1 SGHAT and CDR2 FQNNGV. The CDR3 loop spans 18 amino acids. CDR3 DNA sequence: TGTGCCAGCAGCTCCCTCAGGGATTTACTAGGGCCCACAGATACGCAGTATTTT. Translation: CASSSLRDLLGPTDTQYF.

With respect to this clonotype: One end of the junction fails to match germline, which may point to a read error. The CDR3 bases are TGCGCCAGCAGCCAAGATCAGGCGGCTAGCGGGATGTACAATGAGCAGTTCTTC. It codes for CASSQDQAASGMYNEQFF. The V and J genes are TRBV5-5 and TRBJ2-1; 9 nucleotides align to TRBD2. CDR3 length equals 18 residues. CDR1 is SGHKS, CDR2 YYEKEE, per germline (reference sequence).

The chain recombines TRBV20-1 with TRBJ2-7, with TRBD2 identical over 13 bases. J was trimmed by 3 bases and V by 4 bases; bases with no gene match: 12. The CDR3 consists of 17 residues. CDR1 and CDR2 (germline): DFQATT, SNEGSKA (reference sequence). The CDR3 loop reads CSATFLIGTSGIYEQYF. The CDR3 nucleotides are TGCAGTGCTACTTTCTTAATTGGGACTAGCGGGATCTACGAGCAGTACTTC.

This clonotype was detected ten times or more. The chain couples TRBV28 to TRBJ2-1, with 8 bases lining up with TRBD2. Germline loops: CDR1 MDHEN, CDR2 SYDVKM. Trimming cost V 5 bases and J 9 bases; bases outside gene matches: 21. This CDR3 region has 18 residues. In DNA form, the CDR3 reads TGTGCCAGCAGTCCCCCGGGGGGGACGGGAGGTGGGAGGACTGAGCAGTTCTTC. Its protein is CASSPPGGTGGGRTEQFF.

This clonotype has a count of ten or more. The chain is built from TRBV7-8 and TRBJ2-3; D is possibly TRBD2 (6 bases). The CDR3 spans 15 residues. Germline V gene sequence: CDR1 SGHVS, CDR2 FQNEAQ. V was pared by 1 base and J by 2 bases, with 10 bases between. This CDR3 is CASSLGRRDTDTQYF. In DNA form, the CDR3 reads TGTGCCAGCAGCTTAGGCAGGCGGGACACAGATACGCAGTATTTT.

The chain couples TRBV5-4 to TRBJ1-6; D call uncertain. Trimming took 5 bases from V and 8 from J, leaving 20 bases between them. The germline gives CDR1 SGHNT, CDR2 YYREEE (reference sequence). This CDR3 has 16 amino acids. The CDR3, as DNA: TGTGCCAGCAGGCCTGGAACGGATCCCCCCGATTCACCCCTCCACTTT. Translating it yields CASRPGTDPPDSPLHF.

This clonotype has only a few counts. This sequence joins TRBV7-3 and TRBJ2-2; 9 bases align to TRBD1. The CDR3 has 14 residues. V shed 5 bases and J 9 bases; nucleotides not matched to a gene: 7. The V gene's germline CDR1 is SGHTA and CDR2 FQGTGA. This CDR3 is CASSPPGQGWELFF. In nucleotides, the CDR3 is TGTGCCAGCAGCCCTCCGGGACAGGGCTGGGAGCTGTTTTTT.

V is TRBV27 and J is TRBJ2-1; perhaps TRBD2 as D (6 bases). This CDR3 has 14 amino acids. The germline CDR1 and CDR2 sequences are MNHEY and SMNVEV (reference sequence). With 5 bases removed from V and 5 bases from J, the gap between germline ends came to 13 bases. Here the CDR3 reads CASSLGGVHNEQFF. The CDR3 DNA reads as TGTGCCAGCAGTCTGGGGGGAGTCCACAATGAGCAGTTCTTC.

In its sample, this clonotype was seen many times. The V and J genes are TRBV20-1 and TRBJ2-5; 15 nucleotides align to TRBD2. This CDR3 is 15 amino acids long. Trimming cost V 6 bases and J 2 bases; bases outside gene matches: 4. The germline V gene has CDR1 DFQATT and CDR2 SNEGSKA (reference sequence). Here the CDR3 reads CSALGLAGGQETQYF. The CDR3 region has the DNA TGCAGTGCCCTGGGACTAGCGGGGGGACAAGAGACCCAGTACTTC.

A few counts support this clonotype. This CDR3 reads CASSQVIGNEQFF. In DNA form, the CDR3 reads TGTGCCAGCAGCCAAGTCATTGGGAATGAGCAGTTCTTC. The chain employs TRBV3-1 and TRBJ2-1; D remains unclear. V lost 1 base and J 7 bases, leaving 8 bases between the germline ends. The CDR3 is made up of 13 amino acids. Germline CDR1 and CDR2: LGHDT and YNNKEL (reference sequence).

This clonotype was counted ten times or more. This sequence joins TRBV7-9 and TRBJ2-3; TRBD2 agrees at 13 bases. Germline CDR1 is SEHNR and CDR2 is FQNEAQ (reference sequence). This CDR3 has 17 residues. Germline trimming cut 5 bases from V and 0 bases from J; bases unmatched to any gene: 5. Here the CDR3 reads CASSQGLAGLSTDTQYF. CDR3 coding DNA: TGTGCCAGCAGCCAGGGACTAGCGGGGCTTAGCACAGATACGCAGTATTTT.